These T cell receptor beta chains were read from a single sample in a study of CD8+ T cells in alopecia areata. Assay: immunoSEQ multiplex PCR; the TCRdb copy retains only in-frame clones and omits some. In the table there are 80,000 to 100,000 clones, about 44% of which are singletons. The specimen was CD8+ T cells sorted from blood, collected at week 24, from a patient treated with tofacitinib. These TCRs come from a human donor with alopecia areata. Both conserved end residues are part of each CDR3. Fields, in order: CDR3 DNA, CDR3 protein, D gene, clone size, J gene, V gene. The D gene is left open where the match is weak. A row's size may be missing; if present it is once, few, many or a size class.

CDR3nt: TGCAGCGTTGAAGACTTCTCAGAGTCCTACGAGCAGTACTTC; CDR3aa: CSVEDFSESYEQYF; d_gene: -; abundance: -; j_gene: TRBJ2-7; v_gene: TRBV29-1
CDR3nt: TGTGCCAGCAGCCCTACAGGGGGCTATGGCTACACCTTC; CDR3aa: CASSPTGGYGYTF; d_gene: TRBD1; abundance: -; j_gene: TRBJ1-2; v_gene: TRBV5-6
CDR3nt: TGTGCCAGCAGCCTTGCCCCCTACGAGCAGTACTTC; CDR3aa: CASSLAPYEQYF; d_gene: -; abundance: few; j_gene: TRBJ2-7; v_gene: TRBV7-9
CDR3nt: TGTGCCAGCAGCTTCGGACAGCTCAATCAGCCCCAGCATTTT; CDR3aa: CASSFGQLNQPQHF; d_gene: -; abundance: -; j_gene: TRBJ1-5; v_gene: TRBV7-9
CDR3nt: TGTGCCAGCAGTTTATCCACCGTCAATGAGCAGTTCTTC; CDR3aa: CASSLSTVNEQFF; d_gene: -; abundance: -; j_gene: TRBJ2-1; v_gene: TRBV27
CDR3nt: TGTGCCACCAGCAGGGAAGGGGCCGGCGGGTCCTACGAGCAGTACTTC; CDR3aa: CATSREGAGGSYEQYF; d_gene: -; abundance: -; j_gene: TRBJ2-7; v_gene: TRBV15
CDR3nt: TGTGCCAGCAGCCAATGGACTAGCGGCTCCAATGAGCAGTTCTTC; CDR3aa: CASSQWTSGSNEQFF; d_gene: TRBD2; abundance: -; j_gene: TRBJ2-1; v_gene: TRBV9
CDR3nt: TGTGCCTGGAATTTGGCAGGGTTACTCTACGAGCAGTACTTC; CDR3aa: CAWNLAGLLYEQYF; d_gene: -; abundance: -; j_gene: TRBJ2-7; v_gene: TRBV30
CDR3nt: TGTGCCAGCAGCTTAGCGGGGCCAAACATTCAGTACTTC; CDR3aa: CASSLAGPNIQYF; d_gene: -; abundance: -; j_gene: TRBJ2-4; v_gene: TRBV7-8
CDR3nt: TGTGCCAGCAGCGTGGGTCGAGCGGGACAAGAGACCCAGTACTTC; CDR3aa: CASSVGRAGQETQYF; d_gene: TRBD2; abundance: few; j_gene: TRBJ2-5; v_gene: TRBV9
CDR3nt: TGTGCCAGCAGTACGGGACTGCCTTACGAGCAGTACTTC; CDR3aa: CASSTGLPYEQYF; d_gene: -; abundance: -; j_gene: TRBJ2-7; v_gene: TRBV25-1
CDR3nt: TGTGCCAGCAGCGCAGGACTAGCGGGAGTTTCCGGGGAGCTGTTTTTT; CDR3aa: CASSAGLAGVSGELFF; d_gene: TRBD2; abundance: -; j_gene: TRBJ2-2; v_gene: TRBV9
CDR3nt: TGTGCCAGCAGCCAACTAGCAGGGACGAATCAGCCCCAGCATTTT; CDR3aa: CASSQLAGTNQPQHF; d_gene: -; abundance: once; j_gene: TRBJ1-5; v_gene: TRBV4-2
CDR3nt: TGTGCCTGGAGTGTACTGACATCACCCGGCCAGCCCCAGCATTTT; CDR3aa: CAWSVLTSPGQPQHF; d_gene: -; abundance: few; j_gene: TRBJ1-5; v_gene: TRBV30
CDR3nt: TGTGCCAGCAGCAGACAGACGACCTACGAGCAGTACTTC; CDR3aa: CASSRQTTYEQYF; d_gene: -; abundance: -; j_gene: TRBJ2-7; v_gene: TRBV6-1
CDR3nt: TGTGCCAGTAGCCAGGGTCGGGAGACCCAGTACTTC; CDR3aa: CASSQGRETQYF; d_gene: -; abundance: few; j_gene: TRBJ2-5; v_gene: TRBV19
CDR3nt: TGTGCCACCCCCAGCCAAGCCAAATACGAGCAGTACTTC; CDR3aa: CATPSQAKYEQYF; d_gene: -; abundance: few; j_gene: TRBJ2-7; v_gene: TRBV21-1
CDR3nt: TGTGCCACCTCCTCGGTTTTGGACAGACAAGAGACCCAGTACTTC; CDR3aa: CATSSVLDRQETQYF; d_gene: -; abundance: few; j_gene: TRBJ2-5; v_gene: TRBV15
CDR3nt: TGTGCCAGCAGGGGCCTGAGTCGCGGGACTAGGTCTTACGAGCAGTACTTC; CDR3aa: CASRGLSRGTRSYEQYF; d_gene: TRBD2; abundance: -; j_gene: TRBJ2-7; v_gene: TRBV7-2
CDR3nt: TGTGCCAGCAGCGTAGCGAGCGGGAGGGCCCAGTACGAGCAGTACTTC; CDR3aa: CASSVASGRAQYEQYF; d_gene: TRBD2; abundance: -; j_gene: TRBJ2-7; v_gene: TRBV9
CDR3nt: TGTGCCAGCAGCCAAGAAAGACAGGACAATGAGCAGTTCTTC; CDR3aa: CASSQERQDNEQFF; d_gene: -; abundance: -; j_gene: TRBJ2-1; v_gene: TRBV4-2
CDR3nt: TGCAGCGGGAGGACTAGCGGTAACACCGGGGAGCTGTTTTTT; CDR3aa: CSGRTSGNTGELFF; d_gene: TRBD2; abundance: few; j_gene: TRBJ2-2; v_gene: TRBV29-1
CDR3nt: TGCGCCAGCAGCCAAGAAAGACTGAGCTCTGGAAACACCATATATTTT; CDR3aa: CASSQERLSSGNTIYF; d_gene: -; abundance: -; j_gene: TRBJ1-3; v_gene: TRBV4-1
CDR3nt: TGTGCCAGCAGCTTAAGACAAGGGGAGCTGTTTTTT; CDR3aa: CASSLRQGELFF; d_gene: -; abundance: few; j_gene: TRBJ2-2; v_gene: TRBV7-9
CDR3nt: TGTGCCAGCAGGCCCCCCGGGGAGAACACTGAAGCTTTCTTT; CDR3aa: CASRPPGENTEAFF; d_gene: -; abundance: few; j_gene: TRBJ1-1; v_gene: TRBV6-5
CDR3nt: TGTGCCAGCAGCTTAGAGGGACAGGGAGATGGGGCCAACGTCCTGACTTTC; CDR3aa: CASSLEGQGDGANVLTF; d_gene: TRBD1; abundance: -; j_gene: TRBJ2-6; v_gene: TRBV13
CDR3nt: TGTGCCAGCTCCCTAGACCCCGATAGCTCCTACGAGCAGTACTTC; CDR3aa: CASSLDPDSSYEQYF; d_gene: -; abundance: -; j_gene: TRBJ2-7; v_gene: TRBV27
CDR3nt: TGTGCCAGCAACCACGGGGCCGAAAACATTCAGTACTTC; CDR3aa: CASNHGAENIQYF; d_gene: -; abundance: few; j_gene: TRBJ2-4; v_gene: TRBV6-1
CDR3nt: TGTGCCAGCAGCCCGAGGCTCGAGGTCCACGAGCAGTACTTC; CDR3aa: CASSPRLEVHEQYF; d_gene: -; abundance: -; j_gene: TRBJ2-7; v_gene: TRBV4-2
CDR3nt: TGTGCCTGGGGACGGACCACAGGGGCCCGTCACAATGAGCAGTTCTTC; CDR3aa: CAWGRTTGARHNEQFF; d_gene: TRBD1; abundance: few; j_gene: TRBJ2-1; v_gene: TRBV30
CDR3nt: TGTGCCAGCAGCTTAGATACGGGGAGACAGTCCTACGAGCAGTACTTC; CDR3aa: CASSLDTGRQSYEQYF; d_gene: -; abundance: -; j_gene: TRBJ2-7; v_gene: TRBV7-9
CDR3nt: TGTGCCTGCGGGGACAGACAAATCTACGAGCAGTACTTC; CDR3aa: CACGDRQIYEQYF; d_gene: TRBD1; abundance: -; j_gene: TRBJ2-7; v_gene: TRBV30
CDR3nt: TGCGCCAGCAGCCAAGATTCGTTCGGAACCTACGAGCAGTACTTC; CDR3aa: CASSQDSFGTYEQYF; d_gene: -; abundance: few; j_gene: TRBJ2-7; v_gene: TRBV4-3
CDR3nt: TGTGCCAGCAGCTTTACAGGGTTTTCGGGTTACAATGAGCAGTTCTTC; CDR3aa: CASSFTGFSGYNEQFF; d_gene: -; abundance: many; j_gene: TRBJ2-1; v_gene: TRBV27
CDR3nt: TGTGCCAGCAGTTTGAAGGACCTTACTGGTGGCACTGAAGCTTTCTTT; CDR3aa: CASSLKDLTGGTEAFF; d_gene: -; abundance: -; j_gene: TRBJ1-1; v_gene: TRBV27
CDR3nt: TGTGCCAGCAGCTTAGATGTTAGGGACATTCAGTACTTC; CDR3aa: CASSLDVRDIQYF; d_gene: -; abundance: -; j_gene: TRBJ2-4; v_gene: TRBV11-3
CDR3nt: TGTGCCAGCTCACCACCGGCGGCCCGTGGGGAGCTGTTTTTT; CDR3aa: CASSPPAARGELFF; d_gene: -; abundance: -; j_gene: TRBJ2-2; v_gene: TRBV18